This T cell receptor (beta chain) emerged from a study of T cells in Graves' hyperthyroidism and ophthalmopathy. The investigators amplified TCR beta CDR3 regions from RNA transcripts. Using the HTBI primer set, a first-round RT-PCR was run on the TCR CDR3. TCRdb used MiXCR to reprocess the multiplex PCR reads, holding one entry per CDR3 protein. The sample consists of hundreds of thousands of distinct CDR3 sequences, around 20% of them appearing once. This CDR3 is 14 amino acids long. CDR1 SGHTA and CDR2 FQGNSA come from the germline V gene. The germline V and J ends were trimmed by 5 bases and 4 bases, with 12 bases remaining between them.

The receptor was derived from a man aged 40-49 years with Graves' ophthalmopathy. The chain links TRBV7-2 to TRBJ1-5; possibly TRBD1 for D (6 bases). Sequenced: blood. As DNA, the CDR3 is TGTGCCAGCAGCAGGGACACCCTGAATCAGCCCCAGCATTTT. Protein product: CASSRDTLNQPQHF.